Below are 5 T cell receptor beta chains sequenced from a single sample in a study of shared clonotypes between healthy human individuals. Only in-frame clones appear in the TCRdb table, and some are missing; sequencing was by immunoSEQ multiplex PCR. Of around 500,000 clones listed, approximately 78% are singletons. Sequenced input: PBMCs. The receptors were gathered from a middle-aged woman in good health. Some clones in this sample may be carry-over from other donors' samples.

V is TRBV2 and J is TRBJ1-2; possibly TRBD1 for D (5 bases). This CDR3 has 13 amino acids. Trimming pared 7 bases from V and 4 bases from J, leaving 13 bases between. Germline V gene data show CDR1 as SNHLY and CDR2 as FYNNEI. CDR3 DNA: TGTGCCAGCACCCCGCGACAGCTCTATGGCTACACCTTC. Translated, it gives CASTPRQLYGYTF.

The chain couples TRBV6-5 to TRBJ1-1; 7 bases fit TRBD1. Germline values: CDR1 MNHEY, CDR2 SVGAGI. This CDR3 spans 14 amino acids. J lost 0 bases, V lost 7 bases, and 5 bases had no gene match. The DNA for the CDR3 is TGTGCCAGCAAAACAGGGGATTTGAACACTGAAGCTTTCTTT. It is translated as CASKTGDLNTEAFF.

This clone was observed once. The V gene is TRBV7-6, the J gene TRBJ2-7, with TRBD1 matching 7 bases. The CDR3 loop spans 13 amino acids. Germline lookup yields CDR1 SGHVS and CDR2 FNYEAQ. V was clipped by 6 bases and J by 5 bases; unmatched bases: 7. The CDR3 loop reads CASRSNRGNEQYF. The CDR3 coding sequence is TGTGCCAGCAGATCTAACAGGGGTAACGAGCAGTACTTC.

In its sample, this clone was seen many times. The chain links TRBV5-4 to TRBJ1-3, with D possibly matching TRBD1 (5 bases). Germline V lookup: CDR1 SGHNT, CDR2 YYREEE (reference sequence). CDR3 length: 15 amino acids. V was trimmed by 0 bases and J by 1 base, leaving 8 bases between them. The CDR3 nucleotides read TGTGCCAGCAGCTTGGATTCAGGGTCTGGAAACACCATATATTTT. Translation: CASSLDSGSGNTIYF. Filled out from reference TRBV5-4 and TRBJ1-3, the complete variable domain reads ETGVTQSPTHLIKTRGQQVTLRCSSQSGHNTVSWYQQALGQGPQFIFQYYREEENGRGNFPPRFSGLQFPNYSSELNVNALELDDSALYLCASSLDSGSGNTIYFGEGSWLTVV.

V is TRBV2 and J is TRBJ2-1; 11 bases are a match to TRBD2. From germline, CDR1 is SNHLY and CDR2 FYNNEI. The length of the CDR3 is 15 residues. Unmatched junction bases numbered 6, after V lost 6 bases and J lost 5 bases. The CDR3 DNA reads TGTGCCAGCAGCGGGACTAGCGGAGGGGACAATGAGCAGTTCTTC. Translating gives CASSGTSGGDNEQFF. Drawing the rest from reference TRBV2 and TRBJ2-1, the complete variable domain is EPEVTQTPSHQVTQMGQEVILRCVPISNHLYFYWYRQILGQKVEFLVSFYNNEISEKSEIFDDQFSVERPDGSNFTLKIRSTKLEDSAMYFCASSGTSGGDNEQFFGPGTRLTVL.